This T cell receptor (beta chain) was identified in a study of blood T cells in healthy people across ages. The V gene lost 3 bases and the J gene lost 1 base, with 15 bases spanning the gap. CDR3 length: 15 amino acids. Germline V gene lookup returns CDR1 DFQATT and CDR2 SNEGSKA (reference sequence). Alongside a J-beta primer mix, a sample-barcoded 5' primer served in a second PCR lasting about 7 to 11 cycles. Samples each returned at least 2.5 million CDR3-containing paired-end reads. TCRdb independently ran MiXCR on the 5' RACE reads; one entry per CDR3 protein. The profile shows roughly 730,000 distinct CDR3 sequences, more than 55% of them singletons. General observations from the study: Estimated diversity, derived from one million T cells, was regarded as an underestimate.

Comment on this clonotype: Its cognate antigen is unknown.

The rearrangement uses TRBV20-1 and TRBJ1-1, with TRBD1 as a possible D gene (6 bases). The sample consisted of blood. This TCR came from a man between 35 and 55 years old in good health. The CDR3 reads CSARGGGFENTEAFF. Written as DNA, the CDR3 is TGCAGTGCTAGGGGAGGGGGGTTCGAGAACACTGAAGCTTTCTTT.